These 14 T cell receptor beta chains were sequenced from one sample in a study of T-cell reconstitution after alpha-beta-depleted transplantation in children. Preparation of the TCRbeta library used unique molecular identifiers. TCRdb fed the PCR reads into MiXCR, producing one record per CDR3 protein. The sample consists of some 600,000 distinct CDR3 sequences, 10% to 15% of them appearing once. The material sequenced was PBMCs, mostly from graft donor cells, taken 360 days after TCRalphabeta/CD19-depleted stem cell transplant. Source of these receptors: a male patient aged 10-17 years who had a stem cell transplant for acute myeloid leukemia, so the T cells may come from the graft donor.

The chain uses TRBV20-1 and TRBJ1-2, with a tentative D call TRBD1 (6 bases). This CDR3 is 14 amino acids long. Germline V gives CDR1 DFQATT, CDR2 SNEGSKA (reference sequence). V was shortened by 1 base and J by 2 bases, with 11 bases between the two germline ends. The CDR3 DNA sequence: TGCAGTGCTAGAGGGGGGCAGGGGAACTATGGCTACACCTTC. Its protein is CSARGGQGNYGYTF.

This clonotype was detected a few times. The genes are TRBV28 and TRBJ1-5; TRBD1 is a possible D gene (5 bases). CDR3 size: 15 residues. Germline CDR1 is MDHEN and CDR2 is SYDVKM. V gave up 4 bases and J gave up 2 bases, with 12 bases separating them. DNA of the CDR3: TGTGCCAGCAGTTCCGGGGTGGGGGGCAATCAGCCCCAGCATTTT. This translates into CASSSGVGGNQPQHF.

In its sample, this clonotype was seen a few times. This chain links TRBV29-1 with TRBJ2-2, with D possibly called TRBD1 or TRBD2 (6 bases each). Trimming removed 0 bases from V and 7 bases from J, with 15 bases in between. The CDR3 has 15 amino acids. CDR1 SQVTM and CDR2 ANQGSEA come from the germline V gene. The CDR3 reads CSVEDRGERGGELFF. The CDR3 DNA reads as TGCAGCGTTGAAGATAGGGGGGAACGAGGCGGGGAGCTGTTTTTT.

Ten or more counts support this clonotype. The chain combines TRBV29-1 with TRBJ2-3; D gene ambiguous. Trimming left V 0 bases short and J 1 base short, with 14 bases between. Germline loops: CDR1 SQVTM, CDR2 ANQGSEA. CDR3 size: 16 residues. CDR3 protein: CSVEDLQNLRTDTQYF. The DNA for the CDR3 is TGCAGCGTTGAAGATCTTCAGAATCTCCGCACAGATACGCAGTATTTT.

The V and J genes are TRBV7-2 and TRBJ2-7; 8 bases line up with TRBD1. The CDR3 runs 14 residues. Germline CDR1 reads SGHTA; CDR2 reads FQGNSA. V lost 5 bases, J lost 0 bases, and 3 bases stayed unmatched. Here the CDR3 DNA reads TGTGCCAGCAGCCGGGACAGGTTCTCCTACGAGCAGTACTTC. It encodes CASSRDRFSYEQYF.

This clonotype was observed a few times. This chain links TRBV20-1 with TRBJ1-5; TRBD1 might be the D (5 bases). Germline CDR1 DFQATT, CDR2 SNEGSKA (reference sequence). This CDR3 is built from 14 residues. V was shortened by 6 bases and J by 0 bases, with 12 bases between the two germline ends. This CDR3 is CSAGGPGSNQPQHF. CDR3 coding DNA: TGCAGTGCCGGGGGACCGGGTAGCAATCAGCCCCAGCATTTT.

This clonotype was seen only a few times. The J gene is TRBJ1-1, the V gene TRBV19; weak D call: TRBD1 (5 bases). The CDR3 contains 13 residues. Trimming pared 6 bases from V and 1 base from J, leaving 9 bases between. Germline V gives CDR1 LNHDA, CDR2 SQIVND (reference sequence). The CDR3 spells CASRWGKNTEAFF. In DNA, the CDR3 is TGTGCCAGTAGATGGGGGAAGAACACTGAAGCTTTCTTT. Looking up the rest from reference TRBV19 and TRBJ1-1 gives the full variable domain: DGGITQSPKYLFRKEGQNVTLSCEQNLNHDAMYWYRQDPGQGLRLIYYSQIVNDFQKGDIAEGYSVSREKKESFPLTVTSAQKNPTAFYLCASRWGKNTEAFFGQGTRLTVV.

The chain couples TRBV5-8 to TRBJ1-1; the D is unclear. Germline V gives CDR1 SGHTS, CDR2 YDEGEE. CDR3 length equals 13 residues. The V end was cut by 4 bases, the J end by 8 bases, with 15 bases between. In nucleotides, the CDR3 is TGTGCCAGCAGCCCGGCCGGGCGGATAGAAGCTTTCTTT. Its translation is CASSPAGRIEAFF.

This clonotype was detected a few times. The CDR3 reads CSVGGDSLYGYTF. DNA of the CDR3: TGCAGCGTTGGAGGAGACAGTCTCTATGGCTACACCTTC. The rearrangement links TRBV29-1 to TRBJ1-2, with D perhaps TRBD1 (5 bases). V shed 4 bases and J shed 4 bases, with 13 bases lying between them. Germline-derived CDR1 and CDR2 are SQVTM and ANQGSEA. This CDR3 is built from 13 residues.

On this clonotype: This could be a read error, since a much larger clone is one nucleotide away. The J gene is TRBJ2-2, the V gene TRBV9; TRBD1 matches 7 bases. This CDR3 has 16 amino acids. CDR1 is SGDLS and CDR2 is YYNGEE in the germline V gene. DNA for the CDR3: TGTGCCAGCAGCGCCAGGGGGACGACAAACACCTGGGAGCTGTTTTTT. It encodes CASSARGTTNTWELFF.

The V gene is TRBV19, the J gene TRBJ1-1; D not certain. V lost 1 base, J lost 5 bases, and 17 bases lay in between. The CDR3 length is 16 residues. Germline assignment: CDR1 LNHDA and CDR2 SQIVND (reference sequence). In DNA form, the CDR3 reads TGTGCCAGTAGTATAGGGACCCGCGGATTCTGGACTGAAGCTTTCTTT. Translation: CASSIGTRGFWTEAFF. The full variable domain, in which reference TRBV19 and TRBJ1-1 provide the parts outside the CDR3, is DGGITQSPKYLFRKEGQNVTLSCEQNLNHDAMYWYRQDPGQGLRLIYYSQIVNDFQKGDIAEGYSVSREKKESFPLTVTSAQKNPTAFYLCASSIGTRGFWTEAFFGQGTRLTVV.

V is TRBV10-3 and J is TRBJ1-5; weak D call: TRBD1 (5 bases). CDR3 size: 13 residues. Trimming cost V 10 bases and J 7 bases, with 17 bases left between them. Germline CDR1 reads ENHRY; CDR2 reads SYGVKD. CDR3 residues: CATTRGAGQPQHF. In DNA form, the CDR3 reads TGTGCCACCACTAGGGGCGCGGGACAGCCCCAGCATTTT.

This sequence joins TRBV2 and TRBJ2-1, with D unclear. The germline V gene encodes CDR1 SNHLY and CDR2 FYNNEI. The CDR3 totals 12 residues. The ends were cut back, 10 bases at V and 1 base at J, with 8 bases in the middle. CDR3 in DNA: TGTGCCACCCGTGGATCCTACAATGAGCAGTTCTTC. Protein sequence: CATRGSYNEQFF.

In its sample, this clonotype was seen many times. DNA of the CDR3: TGTGCCACCAGCAGAGACTTACAGGGGTGGACTCTAGCCAAAAACATTCAGTACTTC. Protein: CATSRDLQGWTLAKNIQYF. The chain employs TRBV15 and TRBJ2-4, with 7 bases fitting TRBD1. CDR3 size: 19 residues. Germline loops: CDR1 LNHNV, CDR2 YYDKDF (reference sequence). V was pared by 0 bases and J by 0 bases, with 11 bases of the junction left unmatched.